Below are 6 T cell receptor beta chains sequenced from a single sample in a study of T cell clonality in common variable immunodeficiency. Findings and limits, study-wide: Common variable immunodeficiency TCR beta sequences reportedly had fewer deletions and N-nucleotide insertions.

What these receptors recognize is not known. The method was immunoSEQ multiplex PCR; TCRdb's version includes in-frame clones alone and lacks a portion of them. The sample presents approximately 38,000 clones, none singletons. The sequencing sample was made of peripheral blood mononuclear cells. The source is a human donor with common variable immunodeficiency.

This clone appeared a few times. Read coverage stops 3 residues before the CDR3 terminus; the germline J gene supplies the remainder. The chain carries TRBV7-6 and TRBJ1-5; possibly TRBD1 for D (5 bases). Germline V gives CDR1 SGHVS, CDR2 FNYEAQ. The CDR3 runs to 16 residues. V was trimmed by 0 bases and J by 5 bases, leaving 14 bases between them. The CDR3 bases that were read are TGTGCCAGCAGCTTAGCAACCGGGGGATCGGATCAGCCC. Protein product: CASSLATGGSDQP. The CDR3 reads in full as CASSLATGGSDQPQHF.

On this clone itself: Coverage ceases 3 residues before the CDR3 finishes, and the germline J gene fills in the end. The chain joins TRBV6-1 to TRBJ2-3; TRBD2 might be the D (6 bases). Trimming removed 4 bases from V and 6 bases from J, with 17 bases in between. The CDR3 covers 15 residues. Germline V gene lookup returns CDR1 MNHNS and CDR2 SASEGT. The CDR3 DNA, read in part, is TGTGCCAGCAGTGCAGAGGGGACTCGCGGGGATACG. Protein sequence: CASSAEGTRGDT. The whole CDR3 reads CASSAEGTRGDTQYF.

This clone has at least ten counts. CDR3 bases read: TGTGCCAGCTCACCCCCGGACGGTCAAAGGGGC. It yields the protein CASSPPDGQRG. The entire CDR3 sequence reads CASSPPDGQRGAFF. The chain recombines TRBV18 with TRBJ1-1; a weak D match, TRBD1 (5 bases). The CDR3 extends 3 residues past the end of the read, so its final part is completed from the germline J gene. CDR3 length: 14 residues. Germline-derived CDR1 and CDR2 are KGHSH and LQKENI. The full variable domain, completed using reference TRBV18 and TRBJ1-1, is NAGVMQNPRHLVRRRGQEARLRCSPMKGHSHVYWYRQLPEEGLKFMVYLQKENIIDESGMPKERFSAEFPKEGPSILRIQQVVRGDSAAYFCASSPPDGQRGAFFGQGTRLTVV.

As concerns this clone: The CDR3 goes on 3 residues after the read ends, and that part is filled in from the germline J gene. This chain connects TRBV11-2 to TRBJ2-5, with TRBD2 identical over 12 bases. CDR3 length: 14 residues. Trimming removed 5 bases from V and 4 bases from J; junction bases left unmatched: 2. Germline CDR1 SGHAT, CDR2 FQNNGV. CDR3 sequence reads: CASSPSGGGETQYF. CDR3 DNA, as far as it was read: TGTGCCAGCAGCCCTAGCGGGGGGGGAGAGACC.

This clone has at least ten counts. The read falls 3 residues short of the CDR3 end, and the missing part is taken from the germline J gene. This chain joins TRBV4-1 and TRBJ2-1; 12 positions match TRBD2. The CDR3 sequence is 18 residues long. Germline-derived CDR1 and CDR2 are MGHRA and YSYEKL. The J segment lost 7 bases and the V segment lost 4 bases, leaving 14 bases of the junction unmatched. The DNA read from the CDR3 is TGCGCCAGCAGCCCCCAAAAGGGGGCGCTAGCGGGAGGGAATGAG. Its translation: CASSPQKGALAGGNE. From start to end, the CDR3 is CASSPQKGALAGGNEQFF.

This clone was detected a few times. The CDR3 end falls 3 residues outside the read, so it is completed with the germline J gene. The chain combines TRBV7-6 with TRBJ1-4; D might be TRBD1 (5 bases). With 5 bases removed from V and 0 bases from J, the gap between germline ends came to 7 bases. CDR1 SGHVS and CDR2 FNYEAQ come from the germline V gene. The CDR3 runs to 14 residues. The CDR3 bases that were read are TGTGCCAGCAGCGCGACAGCAACTAATGAAAAA. It codes for CASSATATNEK. The CDR3 in full is CASSATATNEKLFF.